The 21 T cell receptor beta chains below all came from one sample that was sequenced in a study of shared clonotypes between healthy human individuals (dated by TCRdb to the early 2020s). Library preparation employed the immunoSEQ multiplex PCR assay. Drawn from immuneACCESS, this table holds only the in-frame rearrangements with V and J called that TCRdb kept. Clones are partly lost; checked studies trace under half to an unresolved V gene and leave the rest unexplained. This sample lists about 230,000 clones; 60% to 80% were detected once. The top ten clones comprise 11% of the sample. The material sequenced was memory CD4+ T cells sorted from blood. The label giving this sample's cell subset or site can be read as: CD45RA-negative fraction. The receptor source for this set is a man aged 30 to 39 in good health.

This chain uses TRBV11-2 with TRBJ1-4, with D uncertain. Germline CDR1 is SGHAT and CDR2 is FQNNGV. V dropped 3 bases and J dropped 12 bases, with 11 bases sitting between them. This CDR3 contains 12 residues. The DNA for the CDR3 is TGTGCCAGCAGCTTTCTGGGTGGGGAACTGTTTTTT. Its translation is CASSFLGGELFF.

In this sample, this clone turned up once. The chain combines TRBV10-1 with TRBJ2-7, with 8 positions matching TRBD2. The CDR3 has 15 residues. Trimming at V came to 5 bases and at J to 3 bases, leaving 9 bases not matched to a gene. Germline CDR1 and CDR2: WNHNN and SYGVQD (reference sequence). CDR3 sequence (DNA): TGCGCCAGCAGTCCTGTAGCGGGACGAGACTACGAGCAGTACTTC. Its protein is CASSPVAGRDYEQYF.

The V gene is TRBV25-1, the J gene TRBJ1-5; 9 bases align to TRBD1. V shed 2 bases, J shed 8 bases, and the junction held 10 bases outside the gene matches. Germline CDR1 MGHDK, CDR2 SYGVNS. The CDR3 covers 16 residues. The CDR3 coding sequence is TGTGCCAGCAGTGAAGGGGGACAGGGCGCGGGGGAGCCCCAGCATTTT. This codes for CASSEGGQGAGEPQHF.

This chain connects TRBV11-2 to TRBJ2-3, with D unclear. The CDR3 consists of 12 residues. The V gene's germline CDR1 is SGHAT and CDR2 FQNNGV. V was shortened by 7 bases and J by 8 bases, with 13 bases between the two germline ends. The CDR3 is CASTPVPGTQYF. In nucleotides, the CDR3 is TGTGCCAGCACCCCAGTCCCGGGTACGCAGTATTTT.

This chain joins TRBV6-1 and TRBJ1-5; D not certain. CDR3 length equals 14 residues. Trimming removed 0 bases at V and 9 bases at J, with 12 bases between. CDR1 is MNHNS, CDR2 SASEGT, per germline. In DNA form, the CDR3 reads TGTGCCAGCAGTGAAGCGGCAGTCCAACGGCCCCAGCATTTT. Its protein is CASSEAAVQRPQHF.

CDR3 sequence reads: CASSDGGGYTF. DNA of the CDR3: TGTGCCAGCAGTGACGGCGGGGGCTACACCTTC. This sequence joins TRBV28 and TRBJ1-2; D unresolved. Per the germline V gene, CDR1 is MDHEN and CDR2 is SYDVKM. Deletions cut 5 bases from V and 8 bases from J, with 9 bases between. This CDR3 has 11 residues.

The chain has TRBV9 and TRBJ2-1; 7 positions agree with TRBD2. The CDR3 length is 13 residues. V gave up 3 bases and J gave up 5 bases; unmatched junction bases: 2. Per germline, CDR1 SGDLS and CDR2 YYNGEE. The CDR3 loop is CASSALANNEQFF. The CDR3, as DNA: TGTGCCAGCAGCGCACTAGCGAACAATGAGCAGTTCTTC.

This rearrangement joins TRBV10-1 to TRBJ2-7; 8 bases match TRBD2. Germline lookup yields CDR1 WNHNN and CDR2 SYGVQD (reference sequence). Trimming took 5 bases from V and 5 from J; bases not matched to a gene: 14. The CDR3 runs 16 residues. The CDR3 here is CASSRGGRGLVDEQYF. The CDR3 nucleotides read TGCGCCAGCAGTCGGGGGGGAAGAGGACTGGTGGACGAGCAGTACTTC.

Points on this clone: The sample holds other DNA sequences that translate to the same CDR3. The V gene is TRBV6-1, the J gene TRBJ2-7, with a weak D call TRBD2 (6 bases). V was clipped by 0 bases and J by 7 bases, with 10 bases between them. There are 13 residues in the CDR3. In germline, CDR1 is MNHNS, CDR2 SASEGT. This CDR3 is CASSEALGGEQYF. The CDR3 DNA is TGTGCCAGCAGTGAAGCGCTTGGGGGGGAGCAGTACTTC.

This clone was seen a few times. The CDR3 DNA reads TGTGCCAGCAGCCCCAGCATTGACACTGAAGCTTTCTTT. It encodes CASSPSIDTEAFF. V usage is TRBV7-9 and J usage is TRBJ1-1; D gene uncertain. Germline V CDR1 and CDR2: SEHNR, FQNEAQ (reference sequence). The CDR3 is made up of 13 amino acids. The V and J ends lost 5 bases and 3 bases respectively, with 10 bases between them.

This chain connects TRBV19 to TRBJ2-5; TRBD1 might be the D (5 bases). CDR1 is LNHDA, CDR2 SQIVND, per germline (reference sequence). CDR3 length: 15 residues. Trimming left V 5 bases short and J 2 bases short, with 15 bases between. The CDR3 reads CASSPRVAGQETQYF. For the CDR3, the DNA is TGTGCCAGTAGTCCCCGAGTCGCAGGGCAAGAGACCCAGTACTTC.

This rearrangement joins TRBV7-2 to TRBJ2-7; D is possibly TRBD2 (6 bases). Germline CDR1 and CDR2: SGHTA and FQGNSA. The CDR3 length is 16 residues. V lost 6 bases and J lost 2, with 20 bases in between. CDR3 nucleotides: TGTGCCAGCAGTCGATCGGGGCTAGGGACTCCCTACGAGCAGTACTTC. This translates into CASSRSGLGTPYEQYF.

The J gene is TRBJ1-4, the V gene TRBV7-9; D gene ambiguous. From germline, CDR1 is SEHNR and CDR2 FQNEAQ (reference sequence). The CDR3 consists of 14 residues. Trimming stripped 2 bases from V and 3 bases from J, with 7 bases between. The CDR3 is CASSLIQANEKLFF. In DNA, the CDR3 is TGTGCCAGCAGCTTAATCCAGGCTAATGAAAAACTGTTTTTT.

The V call is TRBV10-1, the J call TRBJ2-3; 11 bases fit TRBD2. The V gene end was trimmed by 4 bases and the J gene end by 4 bases; junction bases not matched to a gene: 7. The CDR3 is made up of 16 amino acids. CDR1 and CDR2 from the germline V gene are WNHNN and SYGVQD (reference sequence). In DNA, the CDR3 is TGCGCCAGCAGTGGCGGGACTAGCGGAAAGGCAGATACGCAGTATTTT. This gives the protein CASSGGTSGKADTQYF.

The V gene is TRBV6-5, the J gene TRBJ1-1; D perhaps matches TRBD1 (5 bases). V gave up 3 bases and J gave up 5 bases, with 13 bases separating them. Germline CDR1 is MNHEY and CDR2 is SVGAGI. There are 14 residues in the CDR3. The CDR3 loop reads CASSYGGGRTEAFF. The DNA for the CDR3 is TGTGCCAGCAGTTATGGGGGGGGTAGAACTGAAGCTTTCTTT.

This clone occurred a few times. The chain uses TRBV29-1 and TRBJ1-1; 7 bases are a match to TRBD1. Unmatched junction bases numbered 3, after V lost 7 bases and J lost 4 bases. The germline V gene has CDR1 SQVTM and CDR2 ANQGSEA. This CDR3 has 11 amino acids. The CDR3 protein is CSGRGSTEAFF. The CDR3, as DNA: TGCAGCGGCAGGGGGTCCACTGAAGCTTTCTTT.

V is TRBV9 and J is TRBJ2-2; D tentatively fits TRBD1 or TRBD2 (5 bases each). The CDR3 length is 16 residues. Per the germline V gene, CDR1 is SGDLS and CDR2 is YYNGEE. V dropped 0 bases and J dropped 5 bases, with 14 bases sitting between them. DNA for the CDR3: TGTGCCAGCAGCGTAGGTCCAGGGACGGGAACCGGGGAGCTGTTTTTT. This sequence encodes CASSVGPGTGTGELFF. The entire variable domain, with the rest obtained from reference TRBV9 and TRBJ2-2, is as follows: DSGVTQTPKHLITATGQRVTLRCSPRSGDLSVYWYQQSLDQGLQFLIQYYNGEERAKGNILERFSAQQFPDLHSELNLSSLELGDSALYFCASSVGPGTGTGELFFGEGSRLTVL.

The chain uses TRBV6-1 and TRBJ2-3, with unresolved D. V was cut by 6 bases and J by 10 bases, with 11 bases left in between. Germline CDR1 and CDR2: MNHNS and SASEGT. This CDR3 comprises 11 residues. This chain's CDR3 is CASSEALAQYF. CDR3 nucleotides: TGTGCCAGCAGCGAGGCCCTCGCGCAGTATTTT.

V and J are TRBV28 and TRBJ1-5; the match to TRBD1 covers 9 bases. CDR1 and CDR2 (germline): MDHEN, SYDVKM. Germline trimming cut 7 bases from V and 5 bases from J; bases unmatched to any gene: 6. This CDR3 is built from 14 residues. CDR3 coding DNA: TGTGCCAGCACCGAGACAGGGGGTTATCAGCCCCAGCATTTT. Translation gives CASTETGGYQPQHF.

J is TRBJ2-7 and V is TRBV25-1; 7 positions agree with TRBD1. The germline V gene has CDR1 MGHDK and CDR2 SYGVNS. Trimming at V came to 4 bases and at J to 1 base, leaving 7 bases not matched to a gene. This CDR3 contains 15 residues. The CDR3 protein is CASSGWTGPSYEQYF. The DNA for the CDR3 is TGTGCCAGCAGTGGGTGGACAGGACCTTCCTACGAGCAGTACTTC.

This chain uses TRBV25-1 with TRBJ1-1; 9 nucleotides match TRBD1. Germline CDR1 MGHDK, CDR2 SYGVNS. After removal of 6 bases from V and 6 bases from J, the junction contained 5 bases not matched to a gene. CDR3 length equals 13 residues. CDR3 protein: CASRGTGFAEAFF. CDR3 coding DNA: TGTGCCAGCAGGGGGACAGGGTTCGCTGAAGCTTTCTTT.